This section outlines one T cell receptor beta chain sequence together with its context. No antigen is known for it. The record originates from a study of OX40 agonist ivuxolimab in advanced cancers. In the study overall: An agonistic human IgG2 monoclonal antibody against OX40 (CD134) was given. Three patients had partial responses: one hepatocellular carcinoma, two cutaneous melanoma.

Assay used: immunoSEQ multiplex PCR; TCRdb lists only in-frame clones, some missing. In the table there are roughly 40,000 clones, nearly 90% of which are singletons. Samples of blood were obtained at baseline, on cycle 4 day 1, and on cycle 7 day 1. CDR1 and CDR2 (germline): KGHSH, LQKENI. CDR3 length: 14 residues. Trimming shortened V by 5 bases and J by 0 bases, and 10 bases separated the two germline ends. Regarding the study as a whole: In general, CD8+ T cells held more expanded clones than CD4+ did, on average.

The starting material was CD4+ or CD8+ T cells sorted from blood, obtained in a trial of the OX40 agonist ivuxolimab. The V gene is TRBV18, the J gene TRBJ2-5, with a weak D call TRBD1 (6 bases). The receptor comes from an adult with an advanced solid tumor such as melanoma, head and neck, liver or kidney cancer. The CDR3 bases are TGTGCCAGCTCAGCTACAGGGTACCAAGAGACCCAGTACTTC. It codes for CASSATGYQETQYF.